This T cell receptor (beta chain) was sequenced during a study of blood T cell repertoires in COVID-19. Recruited during active infection, patients (from Seattle) were subsequently followed longitudinally. Sequencing was performed with immunoSEQ multiplex PCR; in TCRdb, only in-frame clones are kept and a portion is missing. The table shows just over 250,000 clones, with 75% to 90% occurring only once. This CDR3 has 16 amino acids. Trimming left V 7 bases short and J 4 bases short, with 17 bases between. The germline CDR1 and CDR2 sequences are MGHRA and YSYEKL. This receptor was taken from a woman in her seventies with COVID-19, enrolled during active disease. V and J are TRBV4-1 and TRBJ1-6; tentative D call: TRBD1 (6 bases). Sequencing was carried out using peripheral blood. Here the CDR3 reads CASTKGVGQYNSPLHF. CDR3 sequence (DNA): TGCGCCAGCACCAAAGGGGTCGGACAGTATAATTCACCCCTCCACTTT.